The present T cell receptor beta chain was sequenced within a study of cytomegalovirus exposure and HLA in healthy donors. Broader study findings: Near-uniform donor sequencing depth was presumed by presence/absence analyses. Later analysis suggested most CMV-associated TCR beta chains were HLA-restricted.

Donors showed nominal health when sampled, although they likely had unrecorded immune exposures. Points on this clone: Antigen unknown.

Germline-derived CDR1 and CDR2 are SGHTA and FQGNSA. The CDR3 is 16 amino acids. The trim removed 2 bases at V and 7 bases at J, leaving 8 bases unmatched. It was with 60 Vbeta and 13 Jbeta primers that the PCR ran. Here immunoSEQ multiplex PCR was the method, and the copy in TCRdb shows in-frame clones only, minus some. The sample shows approximately 89,000 clones, 85% of them seen only once. The V and J genes are TRBV7-2 and TRBJ1-6; 7 bases fit TRBD1. This TCR derives from a man aged 40-49 years in good health and CMV-seropositive. Source material: PBMCs. CDR3 nucleotides: TGTGCCAGCAGCTTATTGGAGGGGACAGCAAATTCACCCCTCCACTTT. Translation gives CASSLLEGTANSPLHF.